Detailed here is one T cell receptor (beta chain). With 5 bases clipped from V and 9 bases from J, the junction kept 9 bases outside the gene matches. Germline V gives CDR1 SGHVS, CDR2 FNYEAQ. This CDR3 is 15 amino acids long. The sample is drawn from a study of cytomegalovirus exposure and HLA in healthy donors. The PCR ran on 60 Vbeta and 13 Jbeta primers. Data came from immunoSEQ multiplex PCR; TCRdb stores just in-frame clones and leaves some out. The sample lists 90,000 to 120,000 clones, roughly 82% occurring once. The clonotype originates from a young man in good health and CMV-seropositive. The rearrangement links TRBV7-6 to TRBJ1-6, with 8 bases aligning to TRBD1. Sequenced input: PBMCs. As DNA, the CDR3 is TGTGCCAGCAGCATACAGGGGGAGAGAACTTCACCCCTCCACTTT. This translates into CASSIQGERTSPLHF. Full variable domain (outside the CDR3, taken from reference TRBV7-6 and TRBJ1-6): GAGVSQSPRYKVTKRGQDVALRCDPISGHVSLYWYRQALGQGPEFLTYFNYEAQQDKSGLPNDRFSAERPEGSISTLTIQRTEQRDSAMYRCASSIQGERTSPLHFGNGTRLTVT.